Listed here are 29 T cell receptor beta chains from one sample, sequenced in a study of OX40 agonist ivuxolimab in advanced cancers. This table comes from immunoSEQ multiplex PCR, and its TCRdb copy is limited to in-frame clones, with some not included. The table lists about 18,000 clones, roughly 84% of them singletons. This sample comprised CD4+ or CD8+ T cells sorted from blood, obtained in a trial of the OX40 agonist ivuxolimab. The receptors stem from an adult with an advanced solid tumor such as melanoma, head and neck, liver or kidney cancer.

The chain is built from TRBV5-1 and TRBJ2-3; TRBD1 aligns across 9 bases. J gave up 0 bases and V 3 bases, and 5 bases lay outside the gene matches. Germline assignment: CDR1 SGHRS and CDR2 YFSETQ. The CDR3 has 16 residues. In nucleotides, the CDR3 is TGCGCCAGCAGCTGGGGACAGGGCCCGAGCACAGATACGCAGTATTTT. Protein product: CASSWGQGPSTDTQYF.

The chain couples TRBV7-8 to TRBJ2-3, with TRBD2 matching 10 bases. The CDR3 has 16 residues. Germline V gene lookup returns CDR1 SGHVS and CDR2 FQNEAQ. V shed 5 bases and J 0 bases; nucleotides not matched to a gene: 5. Written as DNA, the CDR3 is TGTGCCAGCAGCACCAGCGGGGGGGCTAGCACAGATACGCAGTATTTT. Amino acids: CASSTSGGASTDTQYF.

The rearrangement uses TRBV9 and TRBJ2-1, with D possibly being TRBD2 (6 bases). V lost 4 bases to trimming and J lost 0 bases, with 20 bases between them. There are 18 residues in the CDR3. CDR1 is SGDLS and CDR2 is YYNGEE in the germline V gene. Written as DNA, the CDR3 is TGTGCCAGCAGCCCCAAGTATGGCGGGATAAGCTCCTACAATGAGCAGTTCTTC. Translated: CASSPKYGGISSYNEQFF.

This chain connects TRBV10-3 to TRBJ2-5; the D gene could be TRBD1 or TRBD2 (5 bases each). This CDR3 comprises 18 residues. From germline, CDR1 is ENHRY and CDR2 SYGVKD. Trimming took off 4 bases at V and 5 bases at J, with 26 bases between the two ends. The chain's CDR3 is CAISAGRGASPGIETQYF. The CDR3 DNA follows: TGTGCCATCAGTGCGGGTAGGGGAGCATCCCCCGGGATTGAGACCCAGTACTTC.

V usage is TRBV5-6 and J usage is TRBJ2-1; D is possibly TRBD1 (6 bases). The CDR3 contains 14 residues. Deletions cut 1 base from V and 12 bases from J, with 17 bases between. Germline V gene lookup returns CDR1 SGHDT and CDR2 YYEEEE. DNA of the CDR3: TGTGCCAGCAGCTTGAGGGGGTCTAGCAGCGGGCAGTTCTTC. It yields the protein CASSLRGSSSGQFF.

V gene TRBV10-2 combines with J gene TRBJ1-5; TRBD1 is a possible D gene (5 bases). Per germline, CDR1 WSHSY and CDR2 SAAADI. Trimming pared 4 bases from V and 2 bases from J, leaving 6 bases between. CDR3 length: 13 amino acids. The CDR3 sequence: CASSATGNQPQHF. DNA of the CDR3: TGCGCCAGCAGTGCGACAGGCAATCAGCCCCAGCATTTT.

The genes are TRBV28 and TRBJ1-3, with D tentatively TRBD1 (6 bases). Deletions cut 4 bases from V and 0 bases from J, with 13 bases between. The germline V gene encodes CDR1 MDHEN and CDR2 SYDVKM. The CDR3 spans 16 residues. The CDR3 sequence: CASSSPRGTSGNTIYF. The DNA of the CDR3 is TGTGCCAGCAGTTCCCCCAGGGGTACCTCTGGAAACACCATATATTTT.

This clone was detected only a few times. The chain combines TRBV11-1 with TRBJ2-3; 11 bases are shared with TRBD2. This CDR3 contains 16 residues. The V gene's germline CDR1 is SGHAT and CDR2 FQDESV (reference sequence). Trimming cost V 5 bases and J 5 bases; bases outside gene matches: 9. CDR3 DNA sequence: TGTGCCAGCAGCCTATTAGCGGGGGGGCCGGGAGATACGCAGTATTTT. This translates into CASSLLAGGPGDTQYF.

This chain links TRBV19 with TRBJ2-7; TRBD2 agrees at 10 bases. CDR3 size: 16 residues. Germline CDR1 LNHDA, CDR2 SQIVND (reference sequence). The ends lost 6 bases at V and 3 bases at J; junction bases unmatched: 11. CDR3 sequence: CASSPGSGRAHYEQYF. The CDR3 coding sequence is TGTGCCAGTAGCCCTGGCAGCGGGAGGGCCCACTACGAGCAGTACTTC.

The chain has TRBV19 and TRBJ2-3; D ambiguous. Trimming pared 7 bases from V and 0 bases from J, leaving 11 bases between. The CDR3 contains 14 residues. Germline CDR1 and CDR2: LNHDA and SQIVND (reference sequence). CDR3 coding DNA: TGTGCCAGTAAGAGAGAACTCAGCACAGATACGCAGTATTTT. Encoded protein: CASKRELSTDTQYF.

The rearrangement links TRBV19 to TRBJ2-7, with D possibly matching TRBD2 (5 bases). The CDR3 spans 12 residues. Germline-derived CDR1 and CDR2 are LNHDA and SQIVND (reference sequence). Trimming pared 10 bases from V and 6 bases from J, leaving 16 bases between. The DNA for the CDR3 is TGTGCCACAACCACTAGGCAAGGCGAGCAGTACTTC. Its translation: CATTTRQGEQYF.

The chain carries TRBV28 and TRBJ1-2; D is unresolved. The V end was cut by 3 bases, the J end by 5 bases, with 19 bases between. The germline V gene encodes CDR1 MDHEN and CDR2 SYDVKM. The CDR3 is 16 residues long. The CDR3 loop reads CASSFSDQARLYGYTF. CDR3 nucleotide sequence: TGTGCCAGCAGTTTCAGTGACCAGGCTCGGCTTTATGGCTACACCTTC.

The chain links TRBV27 to TRBJ2-7, with 11 bases fitting TRBD2. J was trimmed by 0 bases and V by 6 bases; bases with no gene match: 1. This CDR3 contains 14 residues. Germline V gene data show CDR1 as MNHEY and CDR2 as SMNVEV (reference sequence). The CDR3 region is CASRLAGASYEQYF. CDR3 nucleotide sequence: TGTGCCAGCAGACTAGCGGGGGCCTCCTACGAGCAGTACTTC.

This rearrangement joins TRBV14 to TRBJ1-2; D is unresolved. V dropped 4 bases and J dropped 2 bases, with 14 bases sitting between them. Germline V gene sequence: CDR1 SGHDN, CDR2 FVKESK. The CDR3 is 15 amino acids. CDR3 sequence: CASSPEFRANYGYTF. The CDR3 region has the DNA TGTGCCAGCAGCCCGGAATTTAGGGCGAACTATGGCTACACCTTC.

The sample holds one count of this clone. V is TRBV6-6 and J is TRBJ2-4, with no clear D. Germline-derived CDR1 and CDR2 are MNHNY and SVGAGI (reference sequence). V was clipped by 2 bases and J by 8 bases, with 7 bases between them. The CDR3 extends over 12 amino acids. The CDR3 DNA sequence: TGTGCCAGCAGTTACGCCGAGGACATTCAGTACTTC. Amino acid sequence: CASSYAEDIQYF.

The chain has TRBV7-8 and TRBJ2-1; D is ambiguous. This CDR3 comprises 13 residues. Germline loops: CDR1 SGHVS, CDR2 FQNEAQ. V shed 6 bases and J shed 10 bases, with 16 bases lying between them. DNA for the CDR3: TGTGCCAGCAGGCCTTTAGAGCGTAGAGAGCAGTTCTTC. The encoded protein is CASRPLERREQFF.

V gene TRBV5-1 combines with J gene TRBJ2-1; possibly TRBD1 or TRBD2 for D (5 bases each). Germline loops: CDR1 SGHRS, CDR2 YFSETQ. This CDR3 is built from 15 residues. V was trimmed by 5 bases and J by 0 bases, leaving 12 bases between them. CDR3 bases: TGCGCCAGCAGGGAACGGGGCCCCTCCTACAATGAGCAGTTCTTC. As protein: CASRERGPSYNEQFF.

This chain links TRBV6-5 with TRBJ1-1, with 11 nucleotides matching TRBD1. In germline, CDR1 is MNHEY, CDR2 SVGAGI. With 8 bases clipped from V and 12 bases from J, the junction kept 5 bases outside the gene matches. This CDR3 is 11 amino acids long. For the CDR3, the DNA is TGTGCCAGCGGACAGGGGGCGCGCACTTTCTTT. Amino acid sequence: CASGQGARTFF.

The chain links TRBV7-3 to TRBJ2-3, with 8 nucleotides matching TRBD1. Trimming cost V 6 bases and J 0 bases; bases outside gene matches: 5. CDR3 size: 15 residues. Germline loops: CDR1 SGHTA, CDR2 FQGTGA. The CDR3 region is CASSPGTGSTDTQYF. The CDR3 bases are TGTGCCAGCAGTCCGGGGACAGGTAGCACAGATACGCAGTATTTT.

The V call is TRBV13, the J call TRBJ1-1; no clear D. V lost 5 bases and J 1 base, leaving 11 bases between the germline ends. CDR3 length: 14 residues. CDR1 and CDR2 (germline): PRHDT, FYEKMQ (reference sequence). The CDR3 DNA reads as TGTGCCAGCAGCCCCTTTAAGAGGAACACTGAAGCTTTCTTT. It yields the protein CASSPFKRNTEAFF. Together with reference TRBV13 and TRBJ1-1, the CDR3 gives the full variable domain: AAGVIQSPRHLIKEKRETATLKCYPIPRHDTVYWYQQGPGQDPQFLISFYEKMQSDKGSIPDRFSAQQFSDYHSELNMSSLELGDSALYFCASSPFKRNTEAFFGQGTRLTVV.

The J gene is TRBJ1-4, the V gene TRBV4-2; 11 positions agree with TRBD1. Trimming cost V 4 bases and J 0 bases; bases outside gene matches: 7. CDR1 and CDR2 (germline): LGHNA, YNFKEQ. CDR3 length: 18 amino acids. Written as DNA, the CDR3 is TGTGCCAGCAGCCTAGCCACGGGACAGGGGGCAACTAATGAAAAACTGTTTTTT. Translation gives CASSLATGQGATNEKLFF.

This rearrangement joins TRBV4-1 to TRBJ2-2; 10 nucleotides agree with TRBD1. Germline assignment: CDR1 MGHRA and CDR2 YSYEKL. V gave up 1 base and J gave up 5 bases; unmatched junction bases: 10. CDR3 length equals 18 residues. CDR3 nucleotides: TGCGCCAGCAGCCAAGCACTGACAGGGGGCAGGGATACCGGGGAGCTGTTTTTT. Translated, it gives CASSQALTGGRDTGELFF.

The chain employs TRBV9 and TRBJ2-2; the match to TRBD1 covers 8 bases. CDR1 is SGDLS and CDR2 is YYNGEE in the germline V gene. The CDR3 totals 16 residues. The V and J ends lost 2 bases and 7 bases, in that order; junction bases with no gene match: 10. DNA of the CDR3: TGTGCCAGCAGCGTCGGCGGACAGGGTGCATTCGGGGAGCTGTTTTTT. Amino acid sequence: CASSVGGQGAFGELFF.

This chain joins TRBV7-9 and TRBJ2-5; D is perhaps TRBD1 or TRBD2 (5 bases each). Deletions cut 4 bases from V and 2 bases from J, with 17 bases between. The CDR3 loop spans 16 amino acids. Germline-derived CDR1 and CDR2 are SEHNR and FQNEAQ (reference sequence). This CDR3 reads CASSSARDGLQETQYF. CDR3 coding DNA: TGTGCCAGCAGCTCGGCCCGGGACGGACTGCAAGAGACCCAGTACTTC.

This chain links TRBV10-3 with TRBJ2-7, with 7 bases matching TRBD1. The J segment lost 5 bases and the V segment lost 6 bases, leaving 4 bases of the junction unmatched. The CDR3 has 12 amino acids. Per the germline V gene, CDR1 is ENHRY and CDR2 is SYGVKD. The CDR3 is CAISPQGNEQYF. DNA of the CDR3: TGTGCCATCAGCCCACAGGGGAACGAGCAGTACTTC.

The V call is TRBV7-9, the J call TRBJ1-5; no clear D gene. This CDR3 region has 15 residues. V was pared by 5 bases and J by 0 bases, with 11 bases between. Germline V gene sequence: CDR1 SEHNR, CDR2 FQNEAQ (reference sequence). The CDR3, as DNA: TGTGCCAGCAGCCCCCGGGGAGATAGCAATCAGCCCCAGCATTTT. This encodes CASSPRGDSNQPQHF.

The chain is built from TRBV11-3 and TRBJ2-7; 8 bases match TRBD2. The CDR3 is made up of 13 amino acids. V dropped 5 bases and J dropped 4; count of bases not matched to a gene: 4. In germline, CDR1 is SGHNT, CDR2 YENEEA. The CDR3 is CASSRGGQYEQYF. DNA of the CDR3: TGTGCCAGCAGCCGGGGGGGGCAGTACGAGCAGTACTTC.

Here the CDR3 reads CASRRQDNTGELFF. CDR3 coding DNA: TGTGCCAGCAGGAGACAGGATAACACCGGGGAGCTGTTTTTT. The rearrangement joins TRBV6-1 to TRBJ2-2; tentative D call: TRBD1 (6 bases). V lost 6 bases and J 2 bases, leaving 10 bases between the germline ends. Germline assignment: CDR1 MNHNS and CDR2 SASEGT. The CDR3 contains 14 residues.

The V call is TRBV7-2, the J call TRBJ2-7, with 8 nucleotides matching TRBD2. V shed 5 bases, J shed 7 bases, and the junction held 16 bases outside the gene matches. Germline V gene sequence: CDR1 SGHTA, CDR2 FQGNSA. CDR3 length: 16 amino acids. CDR3 bases: TGTGCCAGCAGCCGAGTCCTGGCGGGGGGCGGAGGAGAGCAGTACTTC. Translating it yields CASSRVLAGGGGEQYF. The full variable domain, with the rest looked up from reference TRBV7-2 and TRBJ2-7, is GAGVSQSPSNKVTEKGKDVELRCDPISGHTALYWYRQSLGQGLEFLIYFQGNSAPDKSGLPSDRFSAERTGGSVSTLTIQRTQQEDSAVYLCASSRVLAGGGGEQYFGPGTRLTVT.